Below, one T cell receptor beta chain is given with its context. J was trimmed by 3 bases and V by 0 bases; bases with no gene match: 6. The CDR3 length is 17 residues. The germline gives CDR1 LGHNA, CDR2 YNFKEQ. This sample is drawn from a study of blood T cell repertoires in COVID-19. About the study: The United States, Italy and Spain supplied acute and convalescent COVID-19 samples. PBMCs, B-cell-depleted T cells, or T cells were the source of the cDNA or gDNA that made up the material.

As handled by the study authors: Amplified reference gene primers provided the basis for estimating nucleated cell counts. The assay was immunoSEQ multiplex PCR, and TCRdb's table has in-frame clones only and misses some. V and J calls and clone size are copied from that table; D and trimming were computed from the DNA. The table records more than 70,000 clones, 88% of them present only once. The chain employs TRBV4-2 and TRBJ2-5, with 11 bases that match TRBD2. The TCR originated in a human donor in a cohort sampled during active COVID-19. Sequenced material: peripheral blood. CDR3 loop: CASSQDGTSGSKETQYF. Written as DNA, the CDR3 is TGTGCCAGCAGCCAAGATGGGACTAGCGGATCTAAAGAGACCCAGTACTTC.